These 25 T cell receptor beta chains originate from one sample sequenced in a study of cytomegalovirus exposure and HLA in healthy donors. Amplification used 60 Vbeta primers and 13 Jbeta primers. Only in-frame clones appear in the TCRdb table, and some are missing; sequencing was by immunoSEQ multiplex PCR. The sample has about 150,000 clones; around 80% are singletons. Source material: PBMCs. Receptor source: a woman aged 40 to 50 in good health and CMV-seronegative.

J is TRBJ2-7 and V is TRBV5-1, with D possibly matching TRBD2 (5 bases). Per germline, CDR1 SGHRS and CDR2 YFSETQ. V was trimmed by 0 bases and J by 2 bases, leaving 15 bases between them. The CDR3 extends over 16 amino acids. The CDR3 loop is CASSLGEGMVAYEQYF. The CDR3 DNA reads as TGCGCCAGCAGCTTGGGCGAGGGTATGGTGGCCTACGAGCAGTACTTC.

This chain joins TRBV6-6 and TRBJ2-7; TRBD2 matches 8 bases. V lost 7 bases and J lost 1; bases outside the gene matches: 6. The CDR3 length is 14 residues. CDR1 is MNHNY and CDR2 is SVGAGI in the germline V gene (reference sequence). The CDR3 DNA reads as TGTGCCAGCACCCGCGGCGGGGGGTCCTACGAGCAGTACTTC. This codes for CASTRGGGSYEQYF.

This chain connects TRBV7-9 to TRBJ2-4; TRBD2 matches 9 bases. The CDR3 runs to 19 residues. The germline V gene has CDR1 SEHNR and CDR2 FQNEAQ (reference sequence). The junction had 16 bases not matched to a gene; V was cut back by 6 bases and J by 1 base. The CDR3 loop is CASSLLGRGGPPAKNIQYF. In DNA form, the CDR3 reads TGTGCCAGCAGTCTTTTAGGGCGGGGGGGCCCCCCGGCCAAAAACATTCAGTACTTC.

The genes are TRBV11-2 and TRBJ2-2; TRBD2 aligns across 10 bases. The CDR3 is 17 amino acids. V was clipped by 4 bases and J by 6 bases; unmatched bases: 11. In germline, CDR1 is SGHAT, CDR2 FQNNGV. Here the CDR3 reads CASSSYLSGGGPGELFF. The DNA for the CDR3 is TGTGCCAGCAGCTCCTATCTAAGCGGGGGGGGACCCGGGGAGCTGTTTTTT. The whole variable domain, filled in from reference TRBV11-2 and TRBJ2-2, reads EAGVAQSPRYKIIEKRQSVAFWCNPISGHATLYWYQQILGQGPKLLIQFQNNGVVDDSQLPKDRFSAERLKGVDSTLKIQPAKLEDSAVYLCASSSYLSGGGPGELFFGEGSRLTVL.

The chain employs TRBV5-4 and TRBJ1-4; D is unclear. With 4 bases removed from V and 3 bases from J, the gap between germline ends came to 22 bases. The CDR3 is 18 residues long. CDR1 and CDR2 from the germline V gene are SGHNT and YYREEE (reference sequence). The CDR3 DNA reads TGTGCCAGCAGCACGCTCGGAGTCCCCGGGTCAGCTAATGAAAAACTGTTTTTT. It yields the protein CASSTLGVPGSANEKLFF.

The CDR3 sequence is CASSFLREGDYGYTF. The CDR3 DNA reads as TGTGCCAGCAGTTTTTTGCGGGAGGGAGACTATGGCTACACCTTC. The chain carries TRBV28 and TRBJ1-2; D gene uncertain. This CDR3 has 15 amino acids. V was shortened by 3 bases and J by 3 bases, with 14 bases between the two germline ends. In germline, CDR1 is MDHEN, CDR2 SYDVKM.

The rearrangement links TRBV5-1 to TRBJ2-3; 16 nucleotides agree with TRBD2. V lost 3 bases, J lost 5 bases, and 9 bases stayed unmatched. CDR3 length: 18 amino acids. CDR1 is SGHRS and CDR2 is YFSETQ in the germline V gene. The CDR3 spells CASSWQGLAGGVVDTQYF. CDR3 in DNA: TGCGCCAGCAGCTGGCAGGGACTAGCGGGAGGGGTCGTAGATACGCAGTATTTT.

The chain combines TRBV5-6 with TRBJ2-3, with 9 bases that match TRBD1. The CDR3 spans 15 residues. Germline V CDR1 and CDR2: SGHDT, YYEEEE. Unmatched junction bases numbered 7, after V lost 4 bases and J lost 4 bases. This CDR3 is CASSEDRGRSDTQYF. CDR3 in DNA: TGTGCCAGCAGCGAGGACAGGGGTAGGTCAGATACGCAGTATTTT.

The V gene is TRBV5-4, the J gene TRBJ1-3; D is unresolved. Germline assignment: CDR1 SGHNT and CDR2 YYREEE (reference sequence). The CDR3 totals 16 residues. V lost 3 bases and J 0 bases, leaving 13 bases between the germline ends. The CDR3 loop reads CASSYTRPGSGNTIYF. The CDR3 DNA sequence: TGTGCCAGCAGCTATACCCGACCGGGCTCTGGAAACACCATATATTTT. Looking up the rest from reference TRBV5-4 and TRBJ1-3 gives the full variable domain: ETGVTQSPTHLIKTRGQQVTLRCSSQSGHNTVSWYQQALGQGPQFIFQYYREEENGRGNFPPRFSGLQFPNYSSELNVNALELDDSALYLCASSYTRPGSGNTIYFGEGSWLTVV.

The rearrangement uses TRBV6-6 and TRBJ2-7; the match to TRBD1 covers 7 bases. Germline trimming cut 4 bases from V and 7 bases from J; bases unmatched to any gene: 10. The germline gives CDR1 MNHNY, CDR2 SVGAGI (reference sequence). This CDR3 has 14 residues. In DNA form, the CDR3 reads TGTGCCAGCAGTTCGACAGGGACCTGGGGAGAGCAGTACTTC. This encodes CASSSTGTWGEQYF.

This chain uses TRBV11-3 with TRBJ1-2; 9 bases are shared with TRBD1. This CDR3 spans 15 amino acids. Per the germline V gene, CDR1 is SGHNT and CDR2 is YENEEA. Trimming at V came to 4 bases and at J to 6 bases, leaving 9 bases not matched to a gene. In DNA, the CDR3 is TGTGCCAGCAGCTCGGGGACAGGGTCGGTTGATGGCTACACCTTC. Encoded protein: CASSSGTGSVDGYTF. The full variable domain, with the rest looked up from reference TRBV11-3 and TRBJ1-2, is EAGVVQSPRYKIIEKKQPVAFWCNPISGHNTLYWYLQNLGQGPELLIRYENEEAVDDSQLPKDRFSAERLKGVDSTLKIQPAELGDSAVYLCASSSGTGSVDGYTFGSGTRLTVV.

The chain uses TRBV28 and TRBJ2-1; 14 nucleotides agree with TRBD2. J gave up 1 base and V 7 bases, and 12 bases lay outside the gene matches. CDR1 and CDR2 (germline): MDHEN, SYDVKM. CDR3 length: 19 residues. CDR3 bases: TGTGCCAGCACCACTCCGGGACTAGCGGGAGTTAGTTCCTACAATGAGCAGTTCTTC. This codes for CASTTPGLAGVSSYNEQFF.

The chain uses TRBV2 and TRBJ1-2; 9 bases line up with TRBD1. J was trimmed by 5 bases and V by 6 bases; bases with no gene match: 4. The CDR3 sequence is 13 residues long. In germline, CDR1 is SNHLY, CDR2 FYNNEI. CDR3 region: CASRADRGYGYTF. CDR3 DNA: TGTGCCAGCAGGGCGGACAGGGGTTATGGCTACACCTTC.

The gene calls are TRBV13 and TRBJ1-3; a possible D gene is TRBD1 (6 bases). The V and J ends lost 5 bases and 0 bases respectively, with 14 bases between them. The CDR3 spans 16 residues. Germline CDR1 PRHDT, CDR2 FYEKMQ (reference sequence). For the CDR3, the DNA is TGTGCCAGCAGCCCGGCAGGGGTCCTCTCTGGAAACACCATATATTTT. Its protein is CASSPAGVLSGNTIYF.

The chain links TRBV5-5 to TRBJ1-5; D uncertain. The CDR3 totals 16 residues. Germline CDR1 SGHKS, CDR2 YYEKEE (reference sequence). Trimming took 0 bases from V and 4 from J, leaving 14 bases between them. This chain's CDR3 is CASSLGRLQRNQPQHF. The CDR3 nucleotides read TGTGCCAGCAGCTTGGGCAGGCTGCAACGGAATCAGCCCCAGCATTTT.

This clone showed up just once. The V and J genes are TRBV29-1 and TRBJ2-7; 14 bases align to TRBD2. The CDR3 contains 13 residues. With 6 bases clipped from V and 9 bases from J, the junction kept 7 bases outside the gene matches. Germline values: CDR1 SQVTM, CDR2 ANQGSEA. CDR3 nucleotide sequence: TGCAGCGTGGGGACTAGCGGGAGTGCGGGGCAGTACTTC. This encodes CSVGTSGSAGQYF.

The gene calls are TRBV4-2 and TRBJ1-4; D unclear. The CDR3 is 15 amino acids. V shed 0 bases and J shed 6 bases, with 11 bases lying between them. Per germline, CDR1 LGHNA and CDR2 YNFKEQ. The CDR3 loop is CASSQEDKKDEKLFF. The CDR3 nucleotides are TGTGCCAGCAGCCAAGAAGACAAGAAGGATGAAAAACTGTTTTTT.

The CDR3 sequence is CASSLDDWLGELFF. The DNA of the CDR3 is TGTGCCAGCAGCTTAGACGACTGGCTCGGGGAGCTGTTTTTT. The V and J genes are TRBV7-6 and TRBJ2-2; D not certain. CDR1 and CDR2 from the germline V gene are SGHVS and FNYEAQ. V lost 1 base and J 7 bases, leaving 10 bases between the germline ends. CDR3 length: 14 amino acids.

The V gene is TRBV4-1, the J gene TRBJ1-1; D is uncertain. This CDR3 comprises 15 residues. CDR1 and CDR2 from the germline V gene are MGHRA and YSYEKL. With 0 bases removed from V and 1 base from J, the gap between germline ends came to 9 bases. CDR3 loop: CASSQELHPNTEAFF. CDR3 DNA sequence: TGCGCCAGCAGCCAAGAATTACACCCGAACACTGAAGCTTTCTTT.

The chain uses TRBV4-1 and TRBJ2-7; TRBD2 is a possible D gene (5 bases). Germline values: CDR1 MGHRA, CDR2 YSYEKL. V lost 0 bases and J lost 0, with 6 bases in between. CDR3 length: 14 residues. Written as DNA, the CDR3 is TGCGCCAGCAGCCAAGATCGGGGCTCCTACGAGCAGTACTTC. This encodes CASSQDRGSYEQYF.

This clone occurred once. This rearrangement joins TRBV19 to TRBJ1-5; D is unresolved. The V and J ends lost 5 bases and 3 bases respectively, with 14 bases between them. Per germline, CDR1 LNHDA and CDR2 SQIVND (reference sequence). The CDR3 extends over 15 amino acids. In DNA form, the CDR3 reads TGTGCCAGTAGTCAACTTGTACTTGACAATCAGCCCCAGCATTTT. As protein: CASSQLVLDNQPQHF.

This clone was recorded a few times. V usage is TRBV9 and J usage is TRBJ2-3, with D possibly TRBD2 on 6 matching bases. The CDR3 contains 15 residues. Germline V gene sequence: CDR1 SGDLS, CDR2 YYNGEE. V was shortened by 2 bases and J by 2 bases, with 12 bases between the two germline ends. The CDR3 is CASSVGSGPTDTQYF. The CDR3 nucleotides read TGTGCCAGCAGCGTGGGGAGCGGGCCCACAGATACGCAGTATTTT.

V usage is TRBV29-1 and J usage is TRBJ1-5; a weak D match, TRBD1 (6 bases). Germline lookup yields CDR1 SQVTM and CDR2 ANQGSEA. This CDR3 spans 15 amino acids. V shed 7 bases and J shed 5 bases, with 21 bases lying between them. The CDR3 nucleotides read TGCAGCGCCCCCCCCGCAGGGGCGAGGTATCAGCCCCAGCATTTT. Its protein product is CSAPPAGARYQPQHF.

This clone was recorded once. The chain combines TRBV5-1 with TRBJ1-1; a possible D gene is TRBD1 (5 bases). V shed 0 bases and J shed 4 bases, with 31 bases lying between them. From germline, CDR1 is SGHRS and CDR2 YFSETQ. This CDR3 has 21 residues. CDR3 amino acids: CASSLGFGIGVDLNSPTEAFF. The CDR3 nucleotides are TGCGCCAGCAGCTTGGGTTTTGGGATAGGGGTGGATTTGAACAGCCCCACTGAAGCTTTCTTT.

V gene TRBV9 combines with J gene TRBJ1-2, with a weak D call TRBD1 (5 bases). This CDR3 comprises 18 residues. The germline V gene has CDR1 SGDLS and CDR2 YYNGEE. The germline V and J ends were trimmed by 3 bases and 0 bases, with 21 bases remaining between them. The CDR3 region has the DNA TGTGCCAGCAGCGCCCACGACAGTCGCCATCTCGCTAACTATGGCTACACCTTC. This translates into CASSAHDSRHLANYGYTF.